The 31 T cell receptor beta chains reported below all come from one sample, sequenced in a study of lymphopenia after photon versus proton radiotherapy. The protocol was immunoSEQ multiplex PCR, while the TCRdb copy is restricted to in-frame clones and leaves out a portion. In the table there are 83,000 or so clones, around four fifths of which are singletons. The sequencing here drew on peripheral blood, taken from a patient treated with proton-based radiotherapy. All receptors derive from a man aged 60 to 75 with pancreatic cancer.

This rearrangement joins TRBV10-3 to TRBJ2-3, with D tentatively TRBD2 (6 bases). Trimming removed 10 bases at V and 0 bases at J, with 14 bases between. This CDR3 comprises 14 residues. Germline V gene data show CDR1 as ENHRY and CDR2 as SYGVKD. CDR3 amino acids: CASSYGTSTDTQYF. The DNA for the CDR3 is TGTGCCAGCTCATACGGGACTAGCACAGATACGCAGTATTTT.

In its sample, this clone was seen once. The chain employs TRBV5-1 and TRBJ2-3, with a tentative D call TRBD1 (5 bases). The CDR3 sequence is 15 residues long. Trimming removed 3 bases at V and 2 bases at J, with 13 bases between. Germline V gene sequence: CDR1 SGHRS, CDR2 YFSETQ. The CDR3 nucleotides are TGCGCCAGCAGCTGGAAGGGGTCGTACACAGATACGCAGTATTTT. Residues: CASSWKGSYTDTQYF.

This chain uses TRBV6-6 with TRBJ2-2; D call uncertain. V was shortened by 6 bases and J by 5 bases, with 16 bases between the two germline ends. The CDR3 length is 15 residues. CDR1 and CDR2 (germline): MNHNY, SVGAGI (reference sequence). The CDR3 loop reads CASSGSLTRTGELFF. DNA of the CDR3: TGTGCCAGCAGCGGGTCTCTTACCCGTACCGGGGAGCTGTTTTTT.

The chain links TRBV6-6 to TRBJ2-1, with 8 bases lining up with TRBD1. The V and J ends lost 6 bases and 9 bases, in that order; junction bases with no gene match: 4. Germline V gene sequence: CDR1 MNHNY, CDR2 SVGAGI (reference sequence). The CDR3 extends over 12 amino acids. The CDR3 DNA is TGTGCCAGCAGCCGGACAGGGTTTGAGCAGTTCTTC. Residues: CASSRTGFEQFF.

CDR3 coding DNA: TGTGCCAGCTCACCATCCCCCTACGAGCAGTACTTC. This sequence encodes CASSPSPYEQYF. The chain joins TRBV18 to TRBJ2-7; D gene ambiguous. Per the germline V gene, CDR1 is KGHSH and CDR2 is LQKENI. V lost 2 bases and J lost 2, with 4 bases in between. The CDR3 totals 12 residues.

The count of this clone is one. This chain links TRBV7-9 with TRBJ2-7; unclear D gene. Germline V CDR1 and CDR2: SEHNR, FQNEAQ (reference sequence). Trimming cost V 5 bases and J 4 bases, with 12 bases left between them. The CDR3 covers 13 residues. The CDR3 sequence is CASSEGTAYEQYF. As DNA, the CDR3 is TGTGCCAGCAGCGAAGGTACAGCGTACGAGCAGTACTTC.

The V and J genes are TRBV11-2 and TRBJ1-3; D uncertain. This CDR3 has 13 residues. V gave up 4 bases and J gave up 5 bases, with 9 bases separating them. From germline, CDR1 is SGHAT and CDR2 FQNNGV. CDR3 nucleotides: TGTGCCAGCAGCTCCACTTATAGAAACACCATATATTTT. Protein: CASSSTYRNTIYF.

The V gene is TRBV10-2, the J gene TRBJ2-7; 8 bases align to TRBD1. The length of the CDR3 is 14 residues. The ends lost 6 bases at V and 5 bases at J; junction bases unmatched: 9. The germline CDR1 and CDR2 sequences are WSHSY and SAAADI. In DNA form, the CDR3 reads TGCGCCAGCAGCTCCCCCGCAGGGGGCGACGAGCAGTACTTC. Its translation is CASSSPAGGDEQYF.

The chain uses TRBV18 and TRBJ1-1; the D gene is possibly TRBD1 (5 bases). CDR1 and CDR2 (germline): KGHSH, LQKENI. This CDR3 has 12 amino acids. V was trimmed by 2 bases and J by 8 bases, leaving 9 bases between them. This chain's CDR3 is CASSPREGEAFF. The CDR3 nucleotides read TGTGCCAGCTCACCAAGGGAGGGGGAAGCTTTCTTT. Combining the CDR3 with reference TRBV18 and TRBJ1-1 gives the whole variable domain NAGVMQNPRHLVRRRGQEARLRCSPMKGHSHVYWYRQLPEEGLKFMVYLQKENIIDESGMPKERFSAEFPKEGPSILRIQQVVRGDSAAYFCASSPREGEAFFGQGTRLTVV.

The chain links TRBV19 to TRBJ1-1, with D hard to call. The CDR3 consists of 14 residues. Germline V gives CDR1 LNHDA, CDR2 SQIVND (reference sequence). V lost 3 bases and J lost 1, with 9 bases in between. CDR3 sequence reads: CASSIYRQNTEAFF. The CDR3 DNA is TGTGCCAGTAGTATTTATAGACAGAACACTGAAGCTTTCTTT.

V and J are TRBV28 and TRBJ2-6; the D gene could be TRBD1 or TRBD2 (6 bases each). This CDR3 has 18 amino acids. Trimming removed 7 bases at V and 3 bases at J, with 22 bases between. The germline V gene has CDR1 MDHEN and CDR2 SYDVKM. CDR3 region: CASKRGGRRVLGANVLTF. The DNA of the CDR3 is TGTGCCAGCAAGCGTGGGGGGCGCAGAGTCCTTGGGGCCAACGTCCTGACTTTC.

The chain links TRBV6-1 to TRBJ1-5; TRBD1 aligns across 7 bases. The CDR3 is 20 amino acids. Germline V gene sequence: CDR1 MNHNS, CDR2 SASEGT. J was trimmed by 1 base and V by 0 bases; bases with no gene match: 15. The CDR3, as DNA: TGTGCCAGCAGTGAAGCCCCGGACAGGAGGGAGTTTGGGAGCAATCAGCCCCAGCATTTT. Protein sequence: CASSEAPDRREFGSNQPQHF.

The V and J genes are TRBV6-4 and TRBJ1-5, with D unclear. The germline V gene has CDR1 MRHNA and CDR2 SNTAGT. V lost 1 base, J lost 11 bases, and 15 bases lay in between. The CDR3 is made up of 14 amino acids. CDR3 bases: TGTGCCAGCAGTGACTATAGTGAGTACCAAGCCCAGCATTTT. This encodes CASSDYSEYQAQHF.

CDR3 in amino acids: CASSIYGTGMPSRNQPQHF. As DNA, the CDR3 is TGTGCCAGTAGTATATATGGGACAGGGATGCCCTCTCGCAATCAGCCCCAGCATTTT. The V gene is TRBV19, the J gene TRBJ1-5; 9 bases are shared with TRBD1. This CDR3 comprises 19 residues. The trim removed 2 bases at V and 2 bases at J, leaving 13 bases unmatched. CDR1 and CDR2 from the germline V gene are LNHDA and SQIVND (reference sequence).

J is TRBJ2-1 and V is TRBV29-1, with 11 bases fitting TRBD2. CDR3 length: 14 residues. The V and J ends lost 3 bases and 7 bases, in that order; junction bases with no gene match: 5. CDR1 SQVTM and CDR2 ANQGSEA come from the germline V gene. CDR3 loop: CSVDSGRAWNEQFF. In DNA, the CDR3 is TGCAGCGTTGATAGCGGGAGGGCATGGAATGAGCAGTTCTTC.

In DNA form, the CDR3 reads TGTGCCAGCAGCCGGAGACTAGCGCGTTCCGAGACCCAGTACTTC. Its translation is CASSRRLARSETQYF. The chain carries TRBV13 and TRBJ2-5; 8 bases fit TRBD2. J was trimmed by 5 bases and V by 5 bases; bases with no gene match: 10. Germline CDR1 is PRHDT and CDR2 is FYEKMQ (reference sequence). The CDR3 runs 15 residues.

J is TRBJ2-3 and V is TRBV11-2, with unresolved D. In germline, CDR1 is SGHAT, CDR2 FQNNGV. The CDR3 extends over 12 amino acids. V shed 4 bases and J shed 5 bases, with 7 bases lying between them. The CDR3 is CASSSLIDTQYF. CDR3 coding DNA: TGTGCCAGCAGCTCGTTAATAGATACGCAGTATTTT.

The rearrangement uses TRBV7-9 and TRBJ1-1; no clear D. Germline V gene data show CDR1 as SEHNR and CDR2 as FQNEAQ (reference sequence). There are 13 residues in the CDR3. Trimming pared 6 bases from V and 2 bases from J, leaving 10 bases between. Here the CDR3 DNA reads TGTGCCAGCAGTTCCCTCGGAAACACTGAAGCTTTCTTT. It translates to CASSSLGNTEAFF.

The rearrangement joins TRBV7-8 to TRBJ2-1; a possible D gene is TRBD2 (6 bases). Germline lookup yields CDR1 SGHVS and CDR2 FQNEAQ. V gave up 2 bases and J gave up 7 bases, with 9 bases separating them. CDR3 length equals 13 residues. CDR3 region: CASSLRLGNEQFF. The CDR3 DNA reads TGTGCCAGCAGCTTAAGACTAGGGAATGAGCAGTTCTTC.

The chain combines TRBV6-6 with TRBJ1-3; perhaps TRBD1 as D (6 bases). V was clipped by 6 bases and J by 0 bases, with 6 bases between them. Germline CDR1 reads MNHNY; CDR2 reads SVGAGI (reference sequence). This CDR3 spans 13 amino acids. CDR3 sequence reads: CASRDSSGNTIYF. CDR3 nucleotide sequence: TGTGCCAGCAGGGACAGCTCTGGAAACACCATATATTTT.

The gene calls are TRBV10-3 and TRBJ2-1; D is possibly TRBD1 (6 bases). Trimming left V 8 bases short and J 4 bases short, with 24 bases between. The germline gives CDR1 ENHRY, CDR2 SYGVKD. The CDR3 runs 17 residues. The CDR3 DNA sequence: TGTGCCATCTCCCGATCCCCGGACAGTGCTGAATACAATGAGCAGTTCTTC. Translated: CAISRSPDSAEYNEQFF.

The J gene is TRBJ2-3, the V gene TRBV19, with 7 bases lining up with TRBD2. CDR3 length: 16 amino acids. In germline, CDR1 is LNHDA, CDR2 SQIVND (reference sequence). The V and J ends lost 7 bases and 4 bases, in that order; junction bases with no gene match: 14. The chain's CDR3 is CASMWGGSRGADTQYF. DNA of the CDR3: TGTGCCAGTATGTGGGGGGGATCTCGAGGTGCAGATACGCAGTATTTT.

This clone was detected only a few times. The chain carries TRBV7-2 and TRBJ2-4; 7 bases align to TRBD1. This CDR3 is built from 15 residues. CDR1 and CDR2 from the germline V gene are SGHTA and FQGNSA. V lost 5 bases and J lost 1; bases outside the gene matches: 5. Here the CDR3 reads CASSQGVGAKNIQYF. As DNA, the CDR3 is TGTGCCAGCAGCCAGGGGGTAGGGGCCAAAAACATTCAGTACTTC.

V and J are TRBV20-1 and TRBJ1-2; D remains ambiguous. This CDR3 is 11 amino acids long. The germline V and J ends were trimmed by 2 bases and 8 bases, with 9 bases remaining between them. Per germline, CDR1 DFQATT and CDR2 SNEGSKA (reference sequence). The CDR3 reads CSARLPGGYTF. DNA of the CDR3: TGCAGTGCTAGACTACCCGGGGGCTACACCTTC.

Here the CDR3 DNA reads TGTGCCAGCAGCGTAGGCGGGAGGGCCTACGAGCAGTACTTC. Residues: CASSVGGRAYEQYF. This chain uses TRBV9 with TRBJ2-7; TRBD2 matches at 9 bases. Germline lookup yields CDR1 SGDLS and CDR2 YYNGEE. Trimming removed 0 bases from V and 2 bases from J; junction bases left unmatched: 0. The CDR3 loop spans 14 amino acids.

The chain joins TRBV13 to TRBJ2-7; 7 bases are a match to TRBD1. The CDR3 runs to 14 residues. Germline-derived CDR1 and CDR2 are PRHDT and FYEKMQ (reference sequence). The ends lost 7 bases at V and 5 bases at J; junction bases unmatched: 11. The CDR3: CASTLRQGRNEQYF. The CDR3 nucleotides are TGTGCCAGCACACTCCGACAGGGCCGAAACGAGCAGTACTTC.

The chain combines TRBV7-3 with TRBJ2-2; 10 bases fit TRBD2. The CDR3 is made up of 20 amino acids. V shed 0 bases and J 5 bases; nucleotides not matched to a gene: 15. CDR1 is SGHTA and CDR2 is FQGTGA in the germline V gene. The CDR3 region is CASSLTSASGSYGRTGELFF. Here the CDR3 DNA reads TGTGCCAGCAGCTTAACGTCAGCTAGCGGGAGTTACGGGAGGACCGGGGAGCTGTTTTTT.

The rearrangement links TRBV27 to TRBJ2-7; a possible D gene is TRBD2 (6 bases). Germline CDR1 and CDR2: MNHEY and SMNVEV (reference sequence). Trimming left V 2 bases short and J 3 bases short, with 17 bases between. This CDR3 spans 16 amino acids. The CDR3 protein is CASSLRLFGGNYEQYF. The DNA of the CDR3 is TGTGCCAGCAGTTTACGTCTCTTTGGGGGGAACTACGAGCAGTACTTC.

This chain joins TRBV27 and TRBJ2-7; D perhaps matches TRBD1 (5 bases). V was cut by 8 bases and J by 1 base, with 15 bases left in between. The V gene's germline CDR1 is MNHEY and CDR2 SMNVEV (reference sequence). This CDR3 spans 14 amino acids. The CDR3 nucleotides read TGTGCCAGCGGTCAGACAGATCCATCCTACGAGCAGTACTTC. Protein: CASGQTDPSYEQYF.

CDR3 in amino acids: CASSPRGQGLAGANEQFF. Written as DNA, the CDR3 is TGCGCCAGCAGCCCCCGAGGCCAAGGACTAGCGGGAGCCAATGAGCAGTTCTTC. This chain uses TRBV4-3 with TRBJ2-1, with 13 bases aligning to TRBD2. Germline trimming cut 4 bases from V and 6 bases from J; bases unmatched to any gene: 12. Germline lookup yields CDR1 LGHNA and CDR2 YSLEER. The CDR3 contains 18 residues.

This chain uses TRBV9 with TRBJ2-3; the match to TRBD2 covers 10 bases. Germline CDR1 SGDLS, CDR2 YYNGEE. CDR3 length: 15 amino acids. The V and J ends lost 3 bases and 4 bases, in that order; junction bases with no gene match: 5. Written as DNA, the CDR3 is TGTGCCAGCAGCGCAAATCTAGCGGGAGCAGATACGCAGTATTTT. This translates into CASSANLAGADTQYF.